One T cell receptor beta chain is described in this entry. Its cognate antigen is unknown. This sample stems from a study of response to subunit inactivated influenza vaccine. Germline V lookup: CDR1 LGHDT, CDR2 YNNKEL (reference sequence). The V end was cut by 6 bases, the J end by 2 bases, with 17 bases between. The CDR3 has 16 amino acids. In TCRdb, the RT-PCR reads were re-called with MiXCR into one record per CDR3 protein. Here the sample spans roughly 570,000 distinct CDR3 sequences, 10% to 15% being singletons. Broader study findings: The authors suggested that few new T cells are recruited per seasonal influenza vaccination.

V gene TRBV3-1 combines with J gene TRBJ1-5; D unclear. The TCR comes from a man aged 45-60 years who received an inactivated influenza vaccine. The source was PBMCs from blood, collected 40 to 50 days after vaccination. The CDR3 nucleotides are TGTGCCAGCAGATACCCCCAGGATTCGGGCAATCAGCCCCAGCATTTT. Its translation: CASRYPQDSGNQPQHF.